These T cell receptor beta chains were read from a single sample in a study of T cell responses to AZD1222 COVID-19 vaccine. Clones were sequenced by immunoSEQ multiplex PCR, and TCRdb holds only the in-frame ones, with some missing. The top ten clones hold about 5.9% of a sample with about 150,000 clones, about 90% of them seen once. The sequencing used peripheral blood, collected 28 days after the second AZD1222 dose. These receptors came from an adult who received the AZD1222 COVID-19 vaccine. Each CDR3 is given with its conserved first and last residue. The order of the fields is J gene, D gene, CDR3 length, V gene, clone size, CDR3 DNA, CDR3 protein. D genes are given only for firm matches. Where a row states a size, it is once, few, many or the class of an expanded clone; other rows omit it.

TRBJ1-1	.	14	TRBV18	.	TGTGCCAGCTCACCAAAGTCTTGGAACACTGAAGCTTTCTTT	CASSPKSWNTEAFF
TRBJ1-2	.	15	TRBV5-1	once	TGCGCCAGCAGCTTGACAGGGTCAGTTCTCTATGGCTACACCTTC	CASSLTGSVLYGYTF
TRBJ2-5	.	11	TRBV12-3/TRBV12-4	.	TGTGCCAGCAGTACCGGGCAGGCCCAGTACTTC	CASSTGQAQYF
TRBJ2-4	.	13	TRBV30	.	TGTGCCTGGCAGGTGGCGGCCAAAAACATTCAGTACTTC	CAWQVAAKNIQYF
TRBJ1-5	.	15	TRBV27	once	TGTGCCAGCAGTTTAGCCACAGGGAGCAATCAGCCCCAGCATTTT	CASSLATGSNQPQHF
TRBJ1-2	.	12	TRBV6-5	.	TGTGCCAGCAGATTTGGGCCATATGGCTACACCTTC	CASRFGPYGYTF
TRBJ2-1	TRBD1	14	TRBV4-2	.	TGTGCCAGCAGCCAACCTCAGGGGGACAATGAGCAGTTCTTC	CASSQPQGDNEQFF
TRBJ2-5	.	14	TRBV19	.	TGTGCCAGTGCCCGGGCCCCGGGCGGGGAGACCCAGTACTTC	CASARAPGGETQYF
TRBJ2-6	.	11	TRBV20-1	.	TGCAGTGCTAGTTGGGGGGACGTCCTGACTTTC	CSASWGDVLTF
TRBJ2-1	TRBD2	16	TRBV30	.	TGTGCCTGGAGGATCCCGGGGAGGGGAGGGTACAATGAGCAGTTCTTC	CAWRIPGRGGYNEQFF
TRBJ2-5	.	13	TRBV6-5	.	TGTGCCAGCACGGCTGTTTCTCAAGAGACCCAGTACTTC	CASTAVSQETQYF
TRBJ2-7	.	14	TRBV12-5	few	TGTGCTAGTGCCGCCGAGGGGTTTTCCTACGAGCAGTACTTC	CASAAEGFSYEQYF
TRBJ2-3	TRBD2	14	TRBV6-6	once	TGTGCCAGCAGTTATCTAGGGACTAGCGGGGTCCCGTATTTT	CASSYLGTSGVPYF
TRBJ2-1	TRBD2	17	TRBV7-3	.	TGTGCCAGCAGCTTAATGGGGACTAGCGGGAGGGGAGGTGAGCAGTTCTTC	CASSLMGTSGRGGEQFF
TRBJ2-7	TRBD2	16	TRBV4-3	.	TGCGCCAGCAGCCAAGATCTTAAGGTAGCGGGAGGCGAGCAGTACTTC	CASSQDLKVAGGEQYF
TRBJ1-6	TRBD1	16	TRBV28	once	TGTGCCAGCAGGGTACAGGGGAGCTCCTATAATTCACCCCTCCACTTT	CASRVQGSSYNSPLHF
TRBJ2-1	.	11	TRBV2	.	TGTGCCAGCAGCGGATCAACTGAGCAGTTCTTC	CASSGSTEQFF
TRBJ1-5	.	13	TRBV5-4	.	TGTGCCAGCAGCTTGGCAGGGGATCAGCCCCAGCATTTT	CASSLAGDQPQHF
TRBJ1-5	.	18	TRBV21-1	.	TGTGCCAGCATTCGACTCCCAAGGGTCGAAGGGTTCAATCAGCCCCAGCATTTT	CASIRLPRVEGFNQPQHF
TRBJ2-3	TRBD2	15	TRBV10-1	.	TGCGCCAGCAGTCCTAGCGGGGGGCGGCCAGATACGCAGTATTTT	CASSPSGGRPDTQYF
TRBJ1-2	TRBD1	15	TRBV4-2	.	TGTGCCAGCAGCCGCCTGGGACAGGGGGCAGATGGCTACACCTTC	CASSRLGQGADGYTF
TRBJ1-3	.	17	TRBV5-1	.	TGCGCCAGCAGCCCCCAAGGCCCGGGACTCACAGGAAACACCATATATTTT	CASSPQGPGLTGNTIYF
TRBJ2-3	TRBD2	16	TRBV29-1	.	TGCAGCGTAGAGCGGGGGTGGGGTTCTAGCACAGATACGCAGTATTTT	CSVERGWGSSTDTQYF
TRBJ1-4	.	16	TRBV5-5	once	TGTGCCAGCAGCCTAGGGACGGCGGCAACTAATGAAAAACTGTTTTTT	CASSLGTAATNEKLFF
TRBJ1-2	.	13	TRBV12-3/TRBV12-4	.	TGTGCCAGCAGTTTAGGGCTTTCCTATGGCTACACCTTC	CASSLGLSYGYTF
TRBJ2-7	TRBD1	15	TRBV11-2	few	TGTGCCAGCAGAAGGACGGGACAGGGATCCTACGAGCAGTACTTC	CASRRTGQGSYEQYF
TRBJ1-1	.	14	TRBV2	few	TGTGCCAGCAGTGAACGGGGCATGAACACTGAAGCTTTCTTT	CASSERGMNTEAFF
TRBJ1-2	.	14	TRBV28	.	TGTGCCAGCAGTACCGGGACGGATAACTATGGCTACACCTTC	CASSTGTDNYGYTF
TRBJ2-2	.	17	TRBV7-8	.	TGTGCCAGCAGCTTAGGGCTGGGGGGTTCGGGCACCGGGGAGCTGTTTTTT	CASSLGLGGSGTGELFF
TRBJ2-6	.	16	TRBV19	.	TGTGCCAGTAGTGTGAACCCTAGGGGGGGGGCCAACGTCCTGACTTTC	CASSVNPRGGANVLTF
TRBJ1-6	TRBD1	16	TRBV10-3	.	TGTGCCATCAGAGAAGGGGGCGGAGGTTATAATTCACCCCTCCACTTT	CAIREGGGGYNSPLHF
TRBJ2-1	.	15	TRBV7-2	once	TGTGCCAGCAGCTCTAGCAGTGGGGACTACAATGAGCAGTTCTTC	CASSSSSGDYNEQFF
TRBJ2-1	.	17	TRBV4-3	.	TGCGCCAGCAGCCAGAGCCCTGTCCTGTTACATTACAATGAGCAGTTCTTC	CASSQSPVLLHYNEQFF
TRBJ2-7	TRBD2	14	TRBV19	.	TGTGCCAGCTCCGTGAGCGGGAGCATCTACGAGCAGTACTTC	CASSVSGSIYEQYF
TRBJ1-6	.	13	TRBV6-4	.	TGTGCCAGCAGTATTGAGAATAATTCACCCCTCCACTTT	CASSIENNSPLHF
TRBJ2-2	.	12	TRBV3-1/TRBV3-2	few	TGTGCCAGCAGGTTCAACACCGGGGAGCTGTTTTTT	CASRFNTGELFF
TRBJ2-1	TRBD2	15	TRBV15	.	TGTGCCACCAGCAGAGGAGGGACTAGTCGCGATGAGCAGTTCTTC	CATSRGGTSRDEQFF
TRBJ2-3	TRBD2	14	TRBV25-1	.	TGTGCCAGCAGTGACTCTAGCGGAGCAGATACGCAGTATTTT	CASSDSSGADTQYF
TRBJ2-5	TRBD1	15	TRBV24-1	.	TGTGCCACCAGTGACCCCGACAGGGCGGTCGGGACCCAGTACTTC	CATSDPDRAVGTQYF
TRBJ2-7	.	15	TRBV28	.	TGTGCCAGCAGTTTAGGAGGGACATTCTCCTACGAGCAGTACTTC	CASSLGGTFSYEQYF
TRBJ1-2	.	13	TRBV25-1	.	TGTGCCAGCAGTGGGAGTCCTCTATATGGCTACACCTTC	CASSGSPLYGYTF
TRBJ2-5	.	14	TRBV7-2	.	TGTGCCAGCAGCTATGGCAGGGGAAGGGAGACCCAGTACTTC	CASSYGRGRETQYF
TRBJ2-3	TRBD1	13	TRBV7-9	.	TGTGCCAGCAACAGGGGCGGCACAGATACGCAGTATTTT	CASNRGGTDTQYF
TRBJ2-2	TRBD2	16	TRBV11-1	.	TGTGCCAGCAGCTTAACGGGAGGCTTGAACACCGGGGAGCTGTTTTTT	CASSLTGGLNTGELFF
TRBJ1-5	TRBD1	15	TRBV19	.	TGTGCCAGTACGGTTGGGACAGGGGGCAATCAGCCCCAGCATTTT	CASTVGTGGNQPQHF
TRBJ2-7	.	14	TRBV28	.	TGTGCCAGCAGTTGGGGGAGGGGGACCTACGAGCAGTACTTC	CASSWGRGTYEQYF